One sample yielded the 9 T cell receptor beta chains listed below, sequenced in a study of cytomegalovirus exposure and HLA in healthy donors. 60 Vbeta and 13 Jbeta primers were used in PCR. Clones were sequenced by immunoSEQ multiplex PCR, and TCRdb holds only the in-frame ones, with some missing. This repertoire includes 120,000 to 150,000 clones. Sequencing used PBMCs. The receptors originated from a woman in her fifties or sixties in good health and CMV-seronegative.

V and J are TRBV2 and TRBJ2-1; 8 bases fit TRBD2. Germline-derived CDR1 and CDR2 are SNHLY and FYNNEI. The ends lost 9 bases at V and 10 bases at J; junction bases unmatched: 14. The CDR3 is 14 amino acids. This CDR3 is CARESGTRFREQFF. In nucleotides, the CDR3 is TGTGCCAGAGAGTCCGGGACTAGATTTCGGGAGCAGTTCTTC.

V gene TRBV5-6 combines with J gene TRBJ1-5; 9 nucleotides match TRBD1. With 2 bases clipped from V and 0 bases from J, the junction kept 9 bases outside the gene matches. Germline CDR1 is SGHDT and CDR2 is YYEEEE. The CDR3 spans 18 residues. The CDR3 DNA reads TGTGCCAGCAGCTTAGCCCCTGGGACAGGGAATAGCAATCAGCCCCAGCATTTT. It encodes CASSLAPGTGNSNQPQHF.

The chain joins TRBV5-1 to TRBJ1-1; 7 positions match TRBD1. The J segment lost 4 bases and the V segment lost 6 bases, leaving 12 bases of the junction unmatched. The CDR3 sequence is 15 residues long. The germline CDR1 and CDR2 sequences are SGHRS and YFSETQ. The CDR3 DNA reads TGCGCCAGCACCCAAGGGACAGCCTCTTTCACTGAAGCTTTCTTT. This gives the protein CASTQGTASFTEAFF.

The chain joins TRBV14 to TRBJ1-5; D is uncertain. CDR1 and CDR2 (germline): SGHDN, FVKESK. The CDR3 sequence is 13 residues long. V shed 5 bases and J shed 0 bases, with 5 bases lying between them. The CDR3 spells CASSLSSNQPQHF. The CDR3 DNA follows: TGTGCCAGCAGCTTATCTAGCAATCAGCCCCAGCATTTT.

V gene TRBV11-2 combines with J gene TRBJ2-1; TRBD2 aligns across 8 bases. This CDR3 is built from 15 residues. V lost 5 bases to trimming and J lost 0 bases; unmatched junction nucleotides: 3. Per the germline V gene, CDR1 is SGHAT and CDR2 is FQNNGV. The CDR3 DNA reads TGTGCCAGCAGCCCAGGGACTAGCTCCTACAATGAGCAGTTCTTC. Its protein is CASSPGTSSYNEQFF.

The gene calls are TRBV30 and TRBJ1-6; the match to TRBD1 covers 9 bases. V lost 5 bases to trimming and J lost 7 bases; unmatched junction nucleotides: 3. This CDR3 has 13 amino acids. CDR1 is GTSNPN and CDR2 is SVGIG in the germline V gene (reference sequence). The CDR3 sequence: CAWSGTGNSPLHF. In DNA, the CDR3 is TGTGCCTGGTCCGGGACAGGGAATTCACCCCTCCACTTT.

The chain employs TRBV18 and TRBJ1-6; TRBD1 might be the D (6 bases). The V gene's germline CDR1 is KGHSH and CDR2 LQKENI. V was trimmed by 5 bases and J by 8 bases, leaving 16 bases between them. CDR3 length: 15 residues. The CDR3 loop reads CASSSGQPSDSPLHF. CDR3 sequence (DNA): TGTGCCAGCTCATCCGGACAGCCAAGCGATTCACCCCTCCACTTT.

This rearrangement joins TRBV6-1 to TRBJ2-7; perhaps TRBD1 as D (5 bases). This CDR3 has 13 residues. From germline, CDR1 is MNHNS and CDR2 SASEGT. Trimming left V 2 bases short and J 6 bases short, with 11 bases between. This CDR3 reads CASSESTGPEQYF. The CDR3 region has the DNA TGTGCCAGCAGTGAATCTACAGGCCCCGAGCAGTACTTC.

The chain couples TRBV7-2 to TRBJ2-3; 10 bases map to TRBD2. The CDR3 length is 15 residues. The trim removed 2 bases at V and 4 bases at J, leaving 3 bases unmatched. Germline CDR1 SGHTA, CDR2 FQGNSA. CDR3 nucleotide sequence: TGTGCCAGCAGCTTACAGCGGGGGGGCGCAGATACGCAGTATTTT. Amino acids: CASSLQRGGADTQYF.